The 29 T cell receptor beta chains given below trace back to one sample, sequenced in a study of blood T cell repertoires in COVID-19. Sequencing used immunoSEQ multiplex PCR; TCRdb keeps in-frame clones, though not all of them. The sample includes around 230,000 clones, 82% of them seen just once. The sequencing input was peripheral blood. These receptor sequences come from a woman aged 55 to 70 with active or convalescent COVID-19.

Here the CDR3 reads CASSPGQVSSYEQYF. In DNA form, the CDR3 reads TGCGCCAGCAGCCCGGGACAGGTGAGCTCCTACGAGCAGTACTTC. V is TRBV5-1 and J is TRBJ2-7; 8 bases match TRBD1. This CDR3 spans 15 amino acids. V trimming: 4 bases; J trimming: 0 bases; junction bases outside the gene matches: 6. Germline V gene sequence: CDR1 SGHRS, CDR2 YFSETQ. Full variable domain (missing parts from reference TRBV5-1 and TRBJ2-7): KAGVTQTPRYLIKTRGQQVTLSCSPISGHRSVSWYQQTPGQGLQFLFEYFSETQRNKGNFPGRFSGRQFSNSRSEMNVSTLELGDSALYLCASSPGQVSSYEQYFGPGTRLTVT.

This clone appeared a few times. The chain carries TRBV19 and TRBJ2-5; D remains ambiguous. Germline assignment: CDR1 LNHDA and CDR2 SQIVND (reference sequence). The CDR3 is 14 amino acids. V gave up 4 bases and J gave up 4 bases, with 13 bases separating them. CDR3 amino acids: CASSRSQVRETQYF. As DNA, the CDR3 is TGTGCCAGTAGTAGGTCGCAGGTCCGAGAGACCCAGTACTTC.

As regards this clone: This sample also contains other DNA sequences that code for the same CDR3. J is TRBJ1-2 and V is TRBV7-9; D may be TRBD1 (6 bases). Germline CDR1 and CDR2: SEHNR and FQNEAQ (reference sequence). The V end was cut by 2 bases, the J end by 5 bases, with 9 bases between. The CDR3 consists of 13 residues. CDR3 amino acids: CASSLQGSYGYTF. As DNA, the CDR3 is TGTGCCAGCAGCTTACAGGGGAGTTATGGCTACACCTTC.

This rearrangement joins TRBV6-2 or TRBV6-3 to TRBJ1-2, with D perhaps matching TRBD1 (5 bases). The CDR3 contains 12 residues. V lost 5 bases and J lost 7, with 11 bases in between. Germline V gene data show CDR1 as MNHEY and CDR2 as SVGEGT. The CDR3 is CASSTQGLGYTF. The CDR3 coding sequence is TGTGCCAGCAGTACCCAGGGACTTGGCTACACCTTC.

The chain links TRBV27 to TRBJ2-1; 13 nucleotides line up with TRBD2. The CDR3 is 16 amino acids. V shed 6 bases, J shed 4 bases, and the junction held 6 bases outside the gene matches. Germline CDR1 MNHEY, CDR2 SMNVEV (reference sequence). The CDR3 reads CASRRTSGGDYNEQFF. In nucleotides, the CDR3 is TGTGCCAGCAGACGGACTAGCGGGGGAGATTACAATGAGCAGTTCTTC.

The CDR3 nucleotides read TGTGCCAACTCCCGGACAGGGGCGACTGAAGCTTTCTTT. Protein sequence: CANSRTGATEAFF. The chain joins TRBV2 to TRBJ1-1; 9 positions agree with TRBD1. There are 13 residues in the CDR3. The germline V gene has CDR1 SNHLY and CDR2 FYNNEI. V shed 10 bases, J shed 5 bases, and the junction held 8 bases outside the gene matches.

The rearrangement joins TRBV20-1 to TRBJ2-1; D is uncertain. The CDR3 has 11 residues. Germline V gene lookup returns CDR1 DFQATT and CDR2 SNEGSKA (reference sequence). V was clipped by 4 bases and J by 15 bases, with 16 bases between them. The CDR3 reads CSATRGGRWFF. The CDR3 region has the DNA TGCAGTGCTACTCGCGGCGGTCGGTGGTTCTTC.

The rearrangement joins TRBV3-1 (or the pseudogene TRBV3-2) to TRBJ2-5; maybe TRBD1 (6 bases). The CDR3 totals 16 residues. CDR1 is LGHDT and CDR2 is YNNKEL in the germline V gene (reference sequence). V shed 1 base and J shed 9 bases, with 21 bases lying between them. The CDR3 DNA reads TGTGCCAGCAGCCAAGGAGGGGGACACTTGGGTATGGCCCAGTACTTC. It codes for CASSQGGGHLGMAQYF.

This sequence joins TRBV7-2 and TRBJ2-2; D remains ambiguous. CDR3 length: 13 amino acids. V was cut by 6 bases and J by 2 bases, with 7 bases left in between. CDR1 is SGHTA, CDR2 FQGNSA, per germline. CDR3 sequence reads: CASSSSNTGELFF. CDR3 sequence (DNA): TGTGCCAGCAGTAGTAGTAACACCGGGGAGCTGTTTTTT.

The CDR3 DNA is TGTGCCAGCAGCCTGGGACAGGATAATTCACCCCTCCACTTT. Translation: CASSLGQDNSPLHF. The genes are TRBV7-8 and TRBJ1-6; 8 nucleotides line up with TRBD1. Per the germline V gene, CDR1 is SGHVS and CDR2 is FQNEAQ. Trimming removed 5 bases from V and 5 bases from J; junction bases left unmatched: 2. The length of the CDR3 is 14 residues.

The chain combines TRBV10-1 with TRBJ2-3; 9 bases agree with TRBD2. V trimming: 6 bases; J trimming: 4 bases; junction bases outside the gene matches: 5. This CDR3 contains 14 residues. CDR1 WNHNN and CDR2 SYGVQD come from the germline V gene (reference sequence). CDR3 protein: CASSPGLASDTQYF. The CDR3 DNA follows: TGCGCCAGCAGCCCGGGACTAGCTTCAGATACGCAGTATTTT.

The V and J genes are TRBV5-4 and TRBJ2-5; D possibly corresponds to TRBD2 (6 bases). This CDR3 region has 14 residues. Trimming took off 4 bases at V and 1 base at J, with 11 bases between the two ends. Germline CDR1 and CDR2: SGHNT and YYREEE (reference sequence). The CDR3 bases are TGTGCCAGCAGCGTACCTAGCGCCCAAGAGACCCAGTACTTC. This translates into CASSVPSAQETQYF.

This clone was observed a handful of times. This sequence joins TRBV6-1 and TRBJ2-7; TRBD1 might be the D (6 bases). CDR1 is MNHNS, CDR2 SASEGT, per germline. The ends were cut back, 3 bases at V and 0 bases at J, with 21 bases in the middle. The CDR3 is 18 amino acids. The CDR3 coding sequence is TGTGCCAGCAGTGACAGGGGTCCCATGGGGCCTAGCTCCTACGAGCAGTACTTC. This sequence encodes CASSDRGPMGPSSYEQYF.

The V and J genes are TRBV6-5 and TRBJ1-5; D is uncertain. The CDR3 extends over 12 amino acids. Germline-derived CDR1 and CDR2 are MNHEY and SVGAGI. The V end lost 6 bases, the J end lost 10 bases, and 13 bases lay between the germline ends. CDR3 sequence (DNA): TGTGCCAGCAGACCAGATTCTTTTCCCCAGCATTTT. This encodes CASRPDSFPQHF.

The J gene is TRBJ1-3, the V gene TRBV5-1, with D possibly matching TRBD1 (5 bases). Trimming stripped 0 bases from V and 0 bases from J, with 10 bases between. Germline lookup yields CDR1 SGHRS and CDR2 YFSETQ. The CDR3 extends over 16 amino acids. CDR3 residues: CASSLDRGYSGNTIYF. Here the CDR3 DNA reads TGCGCCAGCAGCTTGGATCGGGGGTACTCTGGAAACACCATATATTTT.

The chain couples TRBV10-2 to TRBJ1-4, with 8 bases lining up with TRBD1. Trimming cost V 0 bases and J 10 bases; bases outside gene matches: 7. Germline values: CDR1 WSHSY, CDR2 SAAADI. The CDR3 covers 15 residues. The CDR3 DNA sequence: TGCGCCAGCAGTGAGTCAGGACAGGGAAGCGTAAAACTGTTTTTT. Translated: CASSESGQGSVKLFF.

V and J are TRBV5-1 and TRBJ1-1; D gene unclear. There are 13 residues in the CDR3. V lost 0 bases to trimming and J lost 7 bases, with 10 bases between them. Germline values: CDR1 SGHRS, CDR2 YFSETQ. CDR3 in DNA: TGCGCCAGCAGCTTGGCGGGAGGTCTTGAAGCTTTCTTT. Amino acid sequence: CASSLAGGLEAFF.

This chain connects TRBV5-1 to TRBJ1-1; the match to TRBD1 covers 8 bases. In germline, CDR1 is SGHRS, CDR2 YFSETQ. This CDR3 region has 15 residues. Trimming removed 2 bases from V and 1 base from J; junction bases left unmatched: 4. The CDR3 protein is CASSLPGTGNTEAFF. CDR3 in DNA: TGCGCCAGCAGCTTACCCGGGACAGGGAACACTGAAGCTTTCTTT.

This chain uses TRBV4-1 with TRBJ1-6, with a possible D match to TRBD1 (6 bases). This CDR3 has 13 residues. The V gene lost 8 bases and the J gene lost 8 bases, with 13 bases spanning the gap. The V gene's germline CDR1 is MGHRA and CDR2 YSYEKL. CDR3 nucleotide sequence: TGCGCCAGCGCGCAGGGGCATGATTCACCCCTCCACTTT. Translation: CASAQGHDSPLHF.

The V call is TRBV6-1, the J call TRBJ1-4; TRBD1 aligns across 8 bases. The germline gives CDR1 MNHNS, CDR2 SASEGT. The CDR3 consists of 15 residues. V lost 3 bases and J lost 5; bases outside the gene matches: 5. DNA of the CDR3: TGTGCCAGCAGTGACCCACAGGGGGGGAATGAAAAACTGTTTTTT. This codes for CASSDPQGGNEKLFF.

The chain joins TRBV6-5 to TRBJ1-1; no definite D call. The germline V gene has CDR1 MNHEY and CDR2 SVGAGI. This CDR3 has 14 amino acids. Deletions cut 6 bases from V and 13 bases from J, with 24 bases between. The CDR3: CASRLPVRGGIVFF. Here the CDR3 DNA reads TGTGCCAGCAGGCTCCCCGTCCGGGGTGGAATCGTTTTCTTT.

V gene TRBV30 combines with J gene TRBJ1-6; weak D call: TRBD1 (6 bases). The V end was cut by 3 bases, the J end by 0 bases, with 9 bases between. From germline, CDR1 is GTSNPN and CDR2 SVGIG (reference sequence). This CDR3 contains 15 residues. DNA for the CDR3: TGTGCCTGGAGCTCAGGGGCCTCCTATAATTCACCCCTCCACTTT. This encodes CAWSSGASYNSPLHF.

The rearrangement uses TRBV27 and TRBJ2-2; perhaps TRBD2 as D (6 bases). V was pared by 5 bases and J by 6 bases, with 13 bases between. Per germline, CDR1 MNHEY and CDR2 SMNVEV (reference sequence). This CDR3 is 14 amino acids long. The CDR3 region has the DNA TGTGCCAGCAGTCGAGGGACTGAGGCCGGGGAGCTGTTTTTT. Translated: CASSRGTEAGELFF.

As DNA, the CDR3 is TGTGCCAGCAGCTTAGAGGAGGGTGGGGCCAACGTCCTGACTTTC. It specifies CASSLEEGGANVLTF. The chain joins TRBV7-9 to TRBJ2-6, with a weak D call TRBD2 (6 bases). From germline, CDR1 is SEHNR and CDR2 FQNEAQ (reference sequence). V gave up 1 base and J gave up 3 bases, with 7 bases separating them. The CDR3 extends over 15 amino acids.

The rearrangement uses TRBV18 and TRBJ1-6; TRBD1 aligns across 9 bases. This CDR3 has 16 residues. Looked up from germline, CDR1 is KGHSH and CDR2 is LQKENI. The junction had 5 bases not matched to a gene; V was cut back by 5 bases and J by 3 bases. The CDR3 spells CASSEQGANYNSPLHF. As DNA, the CDR3 is TGTGCCAGCTCAGAACAGGGGGCCAACTATAATTCACCCCTCCACTTT.

This clone showed up just a few times. The chain couples TRBV12-3 or TRBV12-4 to TRBJ2-5, with TRBD1 as a possible D gene (6 bases). The CDR3 contains 13 residues. V shed 10 bases and J shed 2 bases, with 14 bases lying between them. DNA of the CDR3: TGTGCCACGACCCGGGACACTCAAGAGACCCAGTACTTC. Amino acid sequence: CATTRDTQETQYF.

The V gene is TRBV18, the J gene TRBJ2-5; perhaps TRBD2 as D (5 bases). The CDR3 loop spans 15 amino acids. The V end was cut by 3 bases, the J end by 2 bases, with 13 bases between. Germline V gene data show CDR1 as KGHSH and CDR2 as LQKENI. CDR3 amino acids: CASSPSTGDQETQYF. The CDR3 DNA sequence: TGTGCCAGCTCACCCTCGACCGGGGATCAAGAGACCCAGTACTTC.

This chain connects TRBV9 to TRBJ1-1; tentative D call: TRBD1 (5 bases). There are 15 residues in the CDR3. Germline V gene sequence: CDR1 SGDLS, CDR2 YYNGEE. Between the trimmed V and J ends, which lost 2 bases and 0 bases, there was a span of 11 bases. The CDR3 is CASSVQPTVNTEAFF. Written as DNA, the CDR3 is TGTGCCAGCAGCGTCCAACCGACAGTGAACACTGAAGCTTTCTTT. The whole variable domain, remainder taken from reference TRBV9 and TRBJ1-1, is DSGVTQTPKHLITATGQRVTLRCSPRSGDLSVYWYQQSLDQGLQFLIQYYNGEERAKGNILERFSAQQFPDLHSELNLSSLELGDSALYFCASSVQPTVNTEAFFGQGTRLTVV.

The V gene is TRBV12-5, the J gene TRBJ2-7, with D hard to call. The CDR3 covers 15 residues. V gave up 1 base and J gave up 5 bases, with 15 bases separating them. Per germline, CDR1 LGHNT and CDR2 FRNRAP. In nucleotides, the CDR3 is TGTGCTAGTGGTTTGGGACTCTCCCTACGGGACGAGCAGTACTTC. As protein: CASGLGLSLRDEQYF.